This is a list of T cell receptor beta chains from one sample in a study of identical twins. TCRdb reprocessed the 5' RACE reads with MiXCR, giving one entry per CDR3 protein. In the table there are some 440,000 distinct CDR3 sequences, 24% of which are singletons. These data are also associated with another study on T cells expressing NK-cell markers.

Material: CD4+ T cells sorted from blood. These receptors all come from a woman in her late teens or twenties in good health. Each CDR3 is given with its conserved first and last residue. A D gene is named only where the DNA matches it firmly. Clone size appears in some rows only: once, few, many, or a class for an expanded clone.

j_gene | v_gene | d_gene | abundance | CDR3nt | CDR3aa
TRBJ2-7 | TRBV6-5 | NA | few | TGTGCCAGCAGTTATTCGGTCGGGTGGGACATCCACGAGCAGTACTTC | CASSYSVGWDIHEQYF
TRBJ2-1 | TRBV5-5 | TRBD2 | few | TGTGCCAGCAGCTTTAGGACTAGCGCAGATGAGCAGTTCTTC | CASSFRTSADEQFF
TRBJ1-5 | TRBV7-9 | NA | NA | TGTGCCAGCAGCCATGGGGGAGGAGGGCAGCCCCAGCATTTT | CASSHGGGGQPQHF
TRBJ2-7 | TRBV5-1 | TRBD1 | few | TGCGCCAGCAGCTTTCGATTCGGACAGGGGGTATCCTACGAGCAGTACTTC | CASSFRFGQGVSYEQYF
TRBJ1-6 | TRBV10-3 | NA | NA | TGTGCCATCAGTGAGAATCAGGGTGGGAGATCACCCCTCCACTTT | CAISENQGGRSPLHF
TRBJ2-7 | TRBV6-1 | NA | once | TGTGCCAGCAGCCTAACGGCTCGGCGTTACGAGCAGTACTTC | CASSLTARRYEQYF
TRBJ2-3 | TRBV20-1 | TRBD2 | NA | TGCAGTGCTGTATCAGCGGGAAAGGGGGATACGCAGTATTTT | CSAVSAGKGDTQYF
TRBJ2-1 | TRBV11-2 | TRBD1 | NA | TGTGCCAGCAGCTTAATACGAGGGACAGGGGTGCAGTTCTTC | CASSLIRGTGVQFF
TRBJ2-1 | TRBV12-3/TRBV12-4 | TRBD2 | NA | TGTGCCAGCGCCGGCGGGAGCTCCTACAATGAGCAGTTCTTC | CASAGGSSYNEQFF
TRBJ2-7 | TRBV5-1 | NA | many | TGTGCCAGCAGCTTACCCTCAGGGAGTAGCTACGAGCAGTACTTC | CASSLPSGSSYEQYF
TRBJ2-2 | TRBV7-7 | NA | NA | TGTGCCAGCAGCCTCGGGACATTTACCTCCGGATCCGGGGAGCTGTTTTTT | CASSLGTFTSGSGELFF
TRBJ1-1 | TRBV29-1 | NA | few | TGCAGCTTCCAACGGGGCTCCACTGAAGCTTTCTTT | CSFQRGSTEAFF